This T cell receptor beta chain was obtained from a study of blood T cell repertoires in COVID-19. V shed 3 bases and J 4 bases; nucleotides not matched to a gene: 2. CDR3 length: 14 residues. Germline V gene sequence: CDR1 SNHLY, CDR2 FYNNEI. In the original processing: Counts of nucleated cells, estimated from reference gene primer amplification, were obtained. Clones were read by immunoSEQ multiplex PCR, and TCRdb kept only the in-frame ones, dropping some. V, J and clone size were drawn from that table, and D and trimming were deduced from the DNA. The repertoire has some 300,000 clones, just under 90% of them found once; the top ten carry about 1.7%.

The TCR was taken from a woman aged 30 to 39 with COVID-19, enrolled during active disease. The chain joins TRBV2 to TRBJ2-3; 9 bases line up with TRBD2. Sequencing was done on a sample of peripheral blood. CDR3 sequence (DNA): TGTGCCAGCAGTGATGGCGGGGGGGCAGATACGCAGTATTTT. It encodes CASSDGGGADTQYF. Drawing the rest from reference TRBV2 and TRBJ2-3, the complete variable domain is EPEVTQTPSHQVTQMGQEVILRCVPISNHLYFYWYRQILGQKVEFLVSFYNNEISEKSEIFDDQFSVERPDGSNFTLKIRSTKLEDSAMYFCASSDGGGADTQYFGPGTRLTVL.